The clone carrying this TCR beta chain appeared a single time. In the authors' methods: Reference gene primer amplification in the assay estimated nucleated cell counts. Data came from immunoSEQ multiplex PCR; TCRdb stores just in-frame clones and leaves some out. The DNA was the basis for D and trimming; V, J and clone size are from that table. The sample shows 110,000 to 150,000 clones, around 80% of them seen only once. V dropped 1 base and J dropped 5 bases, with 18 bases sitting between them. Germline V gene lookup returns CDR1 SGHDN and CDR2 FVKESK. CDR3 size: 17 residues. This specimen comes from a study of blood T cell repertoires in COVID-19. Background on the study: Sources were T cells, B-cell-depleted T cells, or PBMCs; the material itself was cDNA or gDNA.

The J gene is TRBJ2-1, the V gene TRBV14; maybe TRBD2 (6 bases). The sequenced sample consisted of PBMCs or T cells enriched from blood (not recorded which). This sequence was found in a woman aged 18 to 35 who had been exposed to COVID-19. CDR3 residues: CASSQGPRVRGNNEQFF. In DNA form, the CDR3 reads TGTGCCAGCAGCCAAGGCCCCAGGGTTCGGGGGAACAATGAGCAGTTCTTC. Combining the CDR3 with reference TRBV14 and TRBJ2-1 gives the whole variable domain EAGVTQFPSHSVIEKGQTVTLRCDPISGHDNLYWYRRVMGKEIKFLLHFVKESKQDESGMPNNRFLAERTGGTYSTLKVQPAELEDSGVYFCASSQGPRVRGNNEQFFGPGTRLTVL.